This entry concerns a single TCR beta chain. Its specificity is unknown. Primers: 60 Vbeta forward and 13 Jbeta reverse. Under the authors' procedure: A later analysis counted approximately 80 million unique TCR beta chains, roughly 11 million shared. The table came from immunoSEQ multiplex PCR; TCRdb's copy has only in-frame clones and leaves some out. V, J and clone size derive from that table, while D and trimming were established from the DNA sequence. Of 90,000 to 100,000 clones listed, roughly three quarters were seen once; the top ten hold more than 0.6%. Germline V gene sequence: CDR1 SGHRS, CDR2 YFSETQ. V lost 4 bases and J lost 5; bases outside the gene matches: 6. This CDR3 has 14 residues. The data stem from a study of cytomegalovirus exposure and HLA in healthy donors. Overall study: A prior analysis found roughly 110 million unique TCR beta sequences from some 200 million T cells.

General study points: Among TCR sequences, most were rare, though some public TCRs appeared in many donors. As a later analysis showed, a missense DCLRE1C variant was linked to trimming of TCR beta V- and J-genes.

The sequence derives from a woman aged 55-70 years in good health and CMV-seronegative. V and J are TRBV5-1 and TRBJ2-5; 9 bases align to TRBD1. Sequenced: PBMCs. The CDR3 nucleotides are TGCGCCAGCAGCCCTCGGACAGGGGCGGAGACCCAGTACTTC. This translates into CASSPRTGAETQYF.